Described below is a single T cell receptor (beta chain) sequence and its context. The antigen is not known. These data originate in a study of shared clonotypes between healthy human individuals. Study information: CD8 memory received one plate per donor, CD8 naive two, CD4 memory three and CD4 naive three. General study points: The genetic and exposure-history diversity represented was limited by few donors. Several donors held around 5% of naive CD4 clonotypes in common.

Using immunoSEQ multiplex PCR, the repertoire was profiled, and TCRdb retains in-frame clones only, with some absent. The data show a few million clones, roughly 92% seen once. Unmatched junction bases numbered 6, after V lost 6 bases and J lost 1 base. The germline CDR1 and CDR2 sequences are MNHEY and SVGAGI. The CDR3 has 15 residues. J is TRBJ1-3 and V is TRBV6-5; 7 bases fit TRBD1. This TCR derives from a man between 18 and 35 years old in good health. Sequencing was performed on naive CD4+ T cells sorted from blood. Regarding subset: CD45RA+ positively selected. CDR3 region: CASRGDSLSGNTIYF. The CDR3 region has the DNA TGTGCCAGCAGGGGGGACAGTCTGTCTGGAAACACCATATATTTT.